The 21 T cell receptor beta chains presented below share a single source sample, sequenced in a study of T cell responses to AZD1222 COVID-19 vaccine. TCRdb's copy holds only in-frame clones and misses some; the assay was immunoSEQ multiplex PCR. The sample has some 160,000 clones; roughly nine tenths are singletons. The sample here was peripheral blood, taken 28 days after the second AZD1222 dose. The receptor source for this set is an adult who received the AZD1222 COVID-19 vaccine.

This chain connects TRBV10-1 to TRBJ2-1; D ambiguous. The CDR3 length is 15 residues. Trimming pared 4 bases from V and 2 bases from J, leaving 12 bases between. The germline V gene has CDR1 WNHNN and CDR2 SYGVQD (reference sequence). The CDR3 loop is CASSALSQTYNEQFF. DNA for the CDR3: TGCGCCAGCAGTGCCCTTAGTCAGACCTACAATGAGCAGTTCTTC.

The rearrangement links TRBV6-5 to TRBJ1-2; D may be TRBD1 (6 bases). This CDR3 is 14 amino acids long. The germline V and J ends were trimmed by 2 bases and 4 bases, with 11 bases remaining between them. CDR1 and CDR2 from the germline V gene are MNHEY and SVGAGI. The CDR3 protein is CASSYKDSVYGYTF. The DNA for the CDR3 is TGTGCCAGCAGTTACAAGGACAGCGTCTATGGCTACACCTTC.

The V gene is TRBV11-3, the J gene TRBJ2-7, with no clear D. The germline V gene encodes CDR1 SGHNT and CDR2 YENEEA. The CDR3 covers 13 residues. The V end was cut by 5 bases, the J end by 6 bases, with 14 bases between. CDR3 in amino acids: CASSPFGESEQYF. The CDR3 coding sequence is TGTGCCAGCAGCCCCTTCGGAGAAAGCGAGCAGTACTTC.

The V gene is TRBV6-5, the J gene TRBJ1-2; D unclear. The V and J ends lost 5 bases and 6 bases respectively, with 13 bases between them. The CDR3 totals 13 residues. CDR1 is MNHEY and CDR2 is SVGAGI in the germline V gene. The CDR3 DNA sequence: TGTGCCAGCAGTCCCCGAGCTACGAATGGCTACACCTTC. Translating gives CASSPRATNGYTF.

The chain joins TRBV18 to TRBJ1-1; no reliable D call. The CDR3 sequence is 14 residues long. Germline CDR1 and CDR2: KGHSH and LQKENI. Between the trimmed V and J ends, which lost 5 bases and 5 bases, there was a span of 15 bases. In DNA, the CDR3 is TGTGCCAGCTCAGTGTCCGAACTACTAACTGAAGCTTTCTTT. Its protein is CASSVSELLTEAFF.

The rearrangement links TRBV5-1 to TRBJ2-3; 8 bases align to TRBD2. Germline V gene sequence: CDR1 SGHRS, CDR2 YFSETQ. CDR3 length: 18 amino acids. Unmatched junction bases numbered 20, after V lost 1 base and J lost 10 bases. The CDR3 reads CASSLKAGAGGPLSPQYF. The DNA of the CDR3 is TGCGCCAGCAGCTTGAAAGCGGGGGCGGGGGGCCCCCTCTCCCCGCAGTATTTT.

This chain links TRBV19 with TRBJ1-5; the D gene is possibly TRBD1 (5 bases). The CDR3 loop spans 12 amino acids. Germline-derived CDR1 and CDR2 are LNHDA and SQIVND (reference sequence). Between the trimmed V and J ends, which lost 3 bases and 11 bases, there was a span of 11 bases. The CDR3 spells CASSMAGTAQHF. The CDR3 DNA reads TGTGCCAGTAGTATGGCCGGGACGGCCCAGCATTTT.

The chain combines TRBV6-6 with TRBJ2-3; 7 bases are shared with TRBD1. Germline CDR1 and CDR2: MNHNY and SVGAGI (reference sequence). The CDR3 loop spans 15 amino acids. With 6 bases clipped from V and 2 bases from J, the junction kept 8 bases outside the gene matches. CDR3 DNA sequence: TGTGCCAGCAGAAGACAGGGTTGGGACACAGATACGCAGTATTTT. Its translation is CASRRQGWDTDTQYF.

The chain is built from TRBV4-3 and TRBJ1-2; no clear D. V lost 3 bases and J 1 base, leaving 9 bases between the germline ends. The CDR3 contains 14 residues. Looked up from germline, CDR1 is LGHNA and CDR2 is YSLEER. The CDR3 nucleotides are TGCGCCAGCAGCCAGTCGCGGGATAACTATGGCTACACCTTC. It translates to CASSQSRDNYGYTF.

The chain has TRBV6-5 and TRBJ2-1; D gene uncertain. V shed 6 bases and J shed 4 bases, with 16 bases lying between them. There are 15 residues in the CDR3. Germline-derived CDR1 and CDR2 are MNHEY and SVGAGI. The CDR3 is CASRVTGPLYNEQFF. DNA for the CDR3: TGTGCCAGCAGGGTGACGGGCCCTTTGTACAATGAGCAGTTCTTC.

J is TRBJ2-2 and V is TRBV13; D unresolved. The V gene's germline CDR1 is PRHDT and CDR2 FYEKMQ (reference sequence). V shed 0 bases and J shed 6 bases, with 2 bases lying between them. The CDR3 has 12 amino acids. The CDR3 DNA reads as TGTGCCAGCAGCTTAGGCGCCGGGGAGCTGTTTTTT. This translates into CASSLGAGELFF.

The chain employs TRBV2 and TRBJ1-3; a weak D match, TRBD1 (6 bases). Deletions cut 5 bases from V and 0 bases from J, with 11 bases between. Germline V gives CDR1 SNHLY, CDR2 FYNNEI. The CDR3 totals 15 residues. Here the CDR3 DNA reads TGTGCCAGCAGTCGAGGGGGGGGCTCTGGAAACACCATATATTTT. It translates to CASSRGGGSGNTIYF.

This clone was seen a handful of times. The chain combines TRBV3-1 (or the pseudogene TRBV3-2) with TRBJ2-3; D is perhaps TRBD1 (6 bases). The ends were cut back, 4 bases at V and 4 bases at J, with 9 bases in the middle. The CDR3 runs to 13 residues. Germline-derived CDR1 and CDR2 are LGHDT and YNNKEL (reference sequence). The CDR3 bases are TGTGCCAGCAGCCCCTCAGGGGCAGATACGCAGTATTTT. It encodes CASSPSGADTQYF.

The chain's CDR3 is CASSQPRGRLHNEQFF. The CDR3 DNA follows: TGCGCCAGCAGCCAACCGCGGGGGAGACTACACAATGAGCAGTTCTTC. The rearrangement uses TRBV4-1 and TRBJ2-1; 7 nucleotides line up with TRBD2. The V gene end was trimmed by 2 bases and the J gene end by 5 bases; junction bases not matched to a gene: 9. CDR1 is MGHRA, CDR2 YSYEKL, per germline. This CDR3 is built from 16 residues.

This chain connects TRBV19 to TRBJ2-1, with D maybe TRBD1 (5 bases). V was trimmed by 1 base and J by 7 bases, leaving 5 bases between them. The germline V gene has CDR1 LNHDA and CDR2 SQIVND (reference sequence). This CDR3 is built from 12 residues. CDR3 region: CASSIAGNEQFF. For the CDR3, the DNA is TGTGCCAGTAGTATAGCAGGGAATGAGCAGTTCTTC. Supplemented by reference TRBV19 and TRBJ2-1, the full variable domain reads DGGITQSPKYLFRKEGQNVTLSCEQNLNHDAMYWYRQDPGQGLRLIYYSQIVNDFQKGDIAEGYSVSREKKESFPLTVTSAQKNPTAFYLCASSIAGNEQFFGPGTRLTVL.

The chain combines TRBV9 with TRBJ1-2; D unresolved. This CDR3 region has 13 residues. Germline lookup yields CDR1 SGDLS and CDR2 YYNGEE. Deletions cut 4 bases from V and 4 bases from J, with 11 bases between. The CDR3 region has the DNA TGTGCCAGCAGCTTCACGGGAGCCTATGGCTACACCTTC. Protein sequence: CASSFTGAYGYTF.

The chain recombines TRBV19 with TRBJ1-6; D not resolved. Germline V gene lookup returns CDR1 LNHDA and CDR2 SQIVND (reference sequence). Trimming took off 6 bases at V and 1 base at J, with 19 bases between the two ends. The CDR3 length is 18 residues. The CDR3: CASRTGGPLASYNSPLHF. CDR3 bases: TGTGCCAGTAGGACGGGAGGCCCTTTGGCGTCCTATAATTCACCCCTCCACTTT.

This chain links TRBV4-1 with TRBJ2-5, with 10 positions matching TRBD2. V shed 0 bases, J shed 5 bases, and the junction held 12 bases outside the gene matches. Germline-derived CDR1 and CDR2 are MGHRA and YSYEKL. CDR3 length: 18 amino acids. Here the CDR3 reads CASSQDPTPSGGWETQYF. Here the CDR3 DNA reads TGCGCCAGCAGCCAAGATCCGACTCCTAGCGGGGGATGGGAGACCCAGTACTTC.

The chain recombines TRBV18 with TRBJ1-5, with 7 bases matching TRBD1. The CDR3 extends over 14 amino acids. Germline V lookup: CDR1 KGHSH, CDR2 LQKENI. The CDR3: CAAGTGTANQPQHF. DNA for the CDR3: TGTGCTGCGGGGACCGGGACAGCTAATCAGCCCCAGCATTTT.

The rearrangement joins TRBV6-6 to TRBJ1-2, with a possible D match to TRBD1 (6 bases). The V and J ends lost 6 bases and 11 bases respectively, with 25 bases between them. Germline-derived CDR1 and CDR2 are MNHNY and SVGAGI (reference sequence). The CDR3 totals 15 residues. The CDR3 is CASRSFRGGIFSYTF. In DNA form, the CDR3 reads TGTGCCAGCAGAAGCTTTAGGGGGGGAATCTTTTCTTACACCTTC.

This clone was counted between two and nine times. The J gene is TRBJ2-1, the V gene TRBV5-4; either TRBD1 or TRBD2 may supply D (5 bases each). V was trimmed by 0 bases and J by 8 bases, leaving 9 bases between them. The CDR3 is 13 amino acids. Per germline, CDR1 SGHNT and CDR2 YYREEE (reference sequence). The CDR3 DNA reads as TGTGCCAGCAGCTTGGATGGGACGCATGAGCAGTTCTTC. This encodes CASSLDGTHEQFF. The complete variable domain, with remaining parts taken from reference TRBV5-4 and TRBJ2-1, reads ETGVTQSPTHLIKTRGQQVTLRCSSQSGHNTVSWYQQALGQGPQFIFQYYREEENGRGNFPPRFSGLQFPNYSSELNVNALELDDSALYLCASSLDGTHEQFFGPGTRLTVL.